This T cell receptor beta chain was identified during a study of blood T cell repertoires in COVID-19 (dated by TCRdb to the early 2020s). For the wider study: Samples from collaborators originated in the United States, Italy and Spain and spanned both the acute and convalescent phases of COVID-19. The prospective study material was composed of cDNA or gDNA derived from T cells, B-cell-depleted T cells, or PBMCs. Subjects who had been exposed to COVID-19, were actively infected with it, or had recovered from it provided the deeply sampled blood TCRbeta repertoires that made up the dataset. The repertoires were made available in a free public database intended to serve as a resource for research on the immune response to SARS-CoV-2. Samples came from the ongoing ImmuneRACE study (first 160 participants) plus 1,254 subjects from 6 global collaborators. The sample metadata nearly always contained a de-identified subject ID, COVID-19 status, age in years and sex. Where available, HLA class I and class II types were obtained from metadata supplied by the sample provider rather than from assay-based typing.

Via the germline V gene (reference sequence), CDR1 is SEHNR and CDR2 FQNEAQ. The CDR3 has 13 amino acids, counting the end cysteine and phenylalanine. Only CDR3 DNA remains: 39 bases, in frame from the first base. V loses 5 bases, J loses 7 bases, and the germline ends lie 12 bases apart. The study at large found these results: Clinical and demographic metadata were provided uncurated, with the amount varying by source and participant.

On this clone itself: The specificity of this receptor is unknown. No much larger clone is present one base from it, and per-base qualities are unavailable.

TCRbeta CDR3 regions were amplified from genomic DNA by means of the immunoSEQ Assay, a bias-controlled multiplex PCR. The paper's processing steps were these. Nucleated cell counts per sample were estimated from amplification of reference gene primers within the assay. To quantify the absolute abundance of each unique TCRbeta CDR3 rearrangement, sequence reads were collapsed and filtered. Productive Simpson clonality was computed per sample as the square root of Simpson's diversity index over productive rearrangements. Here the immuneACCESS table is served through TCRdb, limited to in-frame sequences with V and J called. Missing clones are a known gap in these copies; in checked studies unresolved V genes cover under half, and the rest lacks a known reason. From that table come the V and J calls and clone size; the DNA was used to work out D and trimming. In this sample the table shows about 220,000 clones, approximately 80% of which occur a single time. Clones ranked in the top ten supply about 3.3% of the sample.

Participants in the prospective study were enrolled through a virtual design, were aged roughly 18 to 90 years, and lived in 20 to 30 United States geographic areas. To assign participants to cohorts, the prospective study relied on clinical history that participants themselves reported in a screening survey and a study questionnaire. For ImmuneRACE Cohort 3, a participant was defined as recovered based on two consecutive negative NP/OP PCR tests, clearance by a healthcare professional, or resolution of symptoms. In the prospective study, mobile phlebotomists collected whole blood, serum and a nasopharyngeal or oropharyngeal swab from each participant. Additional blood draws and questionnaires over an approximately 2-month period could optionally be provided by prospective study participants. Before DNA extraction, prospective study blood samples were shipped either frozen or at room temperature.

This sequence was found in a woman in her fifties or sixties who had recovered from COVID-19. The sample was PBMCs or T cells enriched from blood (not recorded which). The chain is made from TRBV7-9 and TRBJ2-4; too little of a D gene remains to name it. The DNA sequence follows: TGTGCCAGCAGCGAAGTCCTGGGCAACATTCAGTACTTC. This gives the protein CASSEVLGNIQYF.